The 15 T cell receptor beta chains below come from one sample, sequenced in a study of T-cell reconstitution after alpha-beta-depleted transplantation in children. Preparation of the TCRbeta library involved a method that used unique molecular identifiers. TCRdb processed the PCR reads anew with MiXCR; each CDR3 protein has one entry. The data contain hundreds of thousands of distinct CDR3 sequences, about 11% of them singletons. Material: PBMCs from the stem cell graft donor, obtained from the stem cell graft. The receptors here all came from a human donor who donated a stem cell graft to a child with acute myeloid leukemia.

The chain recombines TRBV5-1 with TRBJ2-2; TRBD2 agrees at 10 bases. The CDR3 covers 16 residues. Germline assignment: CDR1 SGHRS and CDR2 YFSETQ. V dropped 0 bases and J dropped 4; count of bases not matched to a gene: 3. DNA for the CDR3: TGCGCCAGCAGCTTGGCGACTAGCGGGCTCACCGGGGAGCTGTTTTTT. Its protein is CASSLATSGLTGELFF.

The table lists this clonotype with a few counts. The V call is TRBV5-1, the J call TRBJ1-2; no definite D call. Germline CDR1 reads SGHRS; CDR2 reads YFSETQ. This CDR3 is 15 amino acids long. With 4 bases removed from V and 6 bases from J, the gap between germline ends came to 19 bases. CDR3 sequence: CASSTQPNAENGYTF. The CDR3 nucleotides are TGCGCCAGCAGCACGCAGCCAAATGCTGAAAATGGCTACACCTTC.

This clonotype was observed many times. The J gene is TRBJ2-5, the V gene TRBV7-2; 13 bases map to TRBD2. Germline V gene sequence: CDR1 SGHTA, CDR2 FQGNSA. The CDR3 runs 16 residues. With 3 bases clipped from V and 5 bases from J, the junction kept 6 bases outside the gene matches. The DNA of the CDR3 is TGTGCCAGCAGCTTTCAACTAGCGGGAGGGACGGAGACCCAGTACTTC. Translation gives CASSFQLAGGTETQYF. The complete variable domain, with remaining parts taken from reference TRBV7-2 and TRBJ2-5, reads GAGVSQSPSNKVTEKGKDVELRCDPISGHTALYWYRQSLGQGLEFLIYFQGNSAPDKSGLPSDRFSAERTGGSVSTLTIQRTQQEDSAVYLCASSFQLAGGTETQYFGPGTRLLVL.

This chain's CDR3 is CASNGVNYGYTF. The CDR3 coding sequence is TGTGCCAGCAATGGGGTTAACTATGGCTACACCTTC. This rearrangement joins TRBV28 to TRBJ1-2; D is uncertain. The length of the CDR3 is 12 residues. With 7 bases removed from V and 1 base from J, the gap between germline ends came to 7 bases. Looked up from germline, CDR1 is MDHEN and CDR2 is SYDVKM.

This clonotype was detected ten times or more. The CDR3 nucleotides read TGTGCCAGCACGCGATCCCGGCGCAATGAGCAGTTCTTC. Translated: CASTRSRRNEQFF. The J gene is TRBJ2-1, the V gene TRBV5-5; no definite D call. Deletions cut 6 bases from V and 6 bases from J, with 13 bases between. The CDR3 contains 13 residues. Germline assignment: CDR1 SGHKS and CDR2 YYEKEE (reference sequence).

The sample holds a few counts of this clonotype. The chain uses TRBV18 and TRBJ1-5; D remains ambiguous. This CDR3 is built from 15 residues. Germline loops: CDR1 KGHSH, CDR2 LQKENI. Trimming took 3 bases from V and 2 from J, leaving 11 bases between them. CDR3 DNA sequence: TGTGCCAGCTCACCTCAGTTCTTGGGCAATCAGCCCCAGCATTTT. Translating it yields CASSPQFLGNQPQHF. The full variable domain, its missing parts supplied by reference TRBV18 and TRBJ1-5, is NAGVMQNPRHLVRRRGQEARLRCSPMKGHSHVYWYRQLPEEGLKFMVYLQKENIIDESGMPKERFSAEFPKEGPSILRIQQVVRGDSAAYFCASSPQFLGNQPQHFGDGTRLSIL.

The genes are TRBV12-3 or TRBV12-4 and TRBJ1-5, with TRBD1 matching 9 bases. V shed 6 bases, J shed 4 bases, and the junction held 4 bases outside the gene matches. This CDR3 region has 14 residues. The CDR3 DNA is TGTGCCAGCAGACCGGGACAGGGAAATCAGCCCCAGCATTTT. Encoded protein: CASRPGQGNQPQHF.

The V and J genes are TRBV6-5 and TRBJ2-7; D may match TRBD1 or TRBD2 (6 bases each). Germline V CDR1 and CDR2: MNHEY, SVGAGI. V lost 2 bases, J lost 4 bases, and 21 bases lay in between. The CDR3 covers 17 residues. The CDR3 is CASSYGGRGGPPYEQYF. In DNA form, the CDR3 reads TGTGCCAGCAGTTACGGGGGCAGGGGAGGTCCCCCTTACGAGCAGTACTTC.

This chain links TRBV6-5 with TRBJ2-1; D is undetermined. Germline V gene sequence: CDR1 MNHEY, CDR2 SVGAGI. Trimming stripped 0 bases from V and 7 bases from J, with 13 bases between. The CDR3 has 15 residues. For the CDR3, the DNA is TGTGCCAGCAGTTACTCGTTTGTGAGCGCAAATGAGCAGTTCTTC. It yields the protein CASSYSFVSANEQFF.

Ten or more counts support this clonotype. At one end, the junction sequence differs from germline, possibly due to a read error. Here the CDR3 DNA reads TGTGCCAGCAGCCAAGTTCCGAGCGGGAGTTACGAGCAGTACTTC. Residues: CASSQVPSGSYEQYF. The chain combines TRBV4-3 with TRBJ2-7, with 8 bases that match TRBD2. The CDR3 has 15 residues. Per germline, CDR1 LGHNA and CDR2 YSLEER.

This clonotype was seen more than once but under ten times. V usage is TRBV6-2 or TRBV6-3 and J usage is TRBJ2-3, with 11 bases fitting TRBD2. The CDR3 consists of 15 residues. V lost 6 bases, J lost 4 bases, and 6 bases stayed unmatched. CDR1 is MNHEY, CDR2 SVGEGT, per germline. The CDR3 DNA sequence: TGTGCCAGCAGCTCACTAGCGGGAGAAGCAGATACGCAGTATTTT. This codes for CASSSLAGEADTQYF.

The table lists this clonotype with a few counts. The CDR3 DNA is TGTGCCAGCAGTTTAAAGGAGTATTCCTACGAGCAGTACTTC. Protein product: CASSLKEYSYEQYF. The chain couples TRBV27 to TRBJ2-7; no firm D call. Germline values: CDR1 MNHEY, CDR2 SMNVEV (reference sequence). The V end lost 2 bases, the J end lost 1 base, and 9 bases lay between the germline ends. There are 14 residues in the CDR3.

There are a few counts of this clonotype. This chain links TRBV12-3 or TRBV12-4 with TRBJ2-7; D possibly matches TRBD1 or TRBD2 (5 bases each). The CDR3 covers 13 residues. Trimming took 3 bases from V and 2 from J, leaving 8 bases between them. As DNA, the CDR3 is TGTGCCAGCAGTTTCGGGGCGACCTACGAGCAGTACTTC. This sequence encodes CASSFGATYEQYF.

The chain combines TRBV7-2 with TRBJ2-5; a weak D match, TRBD1 (6 bases). CDR1 and CDR2 (germline): SGHTA, FQGNSA. V was trimmed by 1 base and J by 6 bases, leaving 9 bases between them. The CDR3 loop spans 13 amino acids. This chain's CDR3 is CASSLEDRKTQYF. CDR3 coding DNA: TGTGCCAGCAGCTTAGAGGACAGAAAGACCCAGTACTTC.

This clonotype was picked up many times. The chain uses TRBV20-1 and TRBJ2-1; 8 positions match TRBD2. V trimming: 5 bases; J trimming: 6 bases; junction bases outside the gene matches: 12. The germline V gene encodes CDR1 DFQATT and CDR2 SNEGSKA (reference sequence). This CDR3 comprises 15 residues. CDR3 loop: CSASPGTRPSNEQFF. The CDR3 DNA sequence: TGCAGTGCTTCTCCCGGGACTAGACCATCCAATGAGCAGTTCTTC.